This TCR beta chain was sequenced for a study of T-cell reconstitution after alpha-beta-depleted transplantation in children. This clonotype occurred many times. The antigen is unknown. General study points: One year post-transplant, T-cell counts and diversity were largely derived from T cells produced anew. Reportedly, roughly two months post-transplant, alpha-beta T cells arose from several hundred expanded graft clones.

Unique molecular identifiers were used in preparing the TCRbeta library. TCRdb re-called the PCR reads with MiXCR, one entry per CDR3 protein. The sample has tens of thousands of distinct CDR3 sequences, around a tenth seen once. The starting material was PBMCs, mostly from graft donor cells, obtained 60 days after TCRalphabeta/CD19-depleted stem cell transplant. The TCR was taken from a male patient aged 2 to 9 who had a stem cell transplant for chronic granulomatous disease, so the T cells may come from the graft donor.

The CDR3 loop reads CASSFSRGQGYEQYF. The CDR3 DNA follows: TGTGCCAGCAGTTTTTCCCGCGGACAGGGGTACGAGCAGTACTTC. V usage is TRBV12-3 or TRBV12-4 and J usage is TRBJ2-7; TRBD1 matches 9 bases. This CDR3 comprises 15 residues. V dropped 3 bases and J dropped 4; count of bases not matched to a gene: 7.